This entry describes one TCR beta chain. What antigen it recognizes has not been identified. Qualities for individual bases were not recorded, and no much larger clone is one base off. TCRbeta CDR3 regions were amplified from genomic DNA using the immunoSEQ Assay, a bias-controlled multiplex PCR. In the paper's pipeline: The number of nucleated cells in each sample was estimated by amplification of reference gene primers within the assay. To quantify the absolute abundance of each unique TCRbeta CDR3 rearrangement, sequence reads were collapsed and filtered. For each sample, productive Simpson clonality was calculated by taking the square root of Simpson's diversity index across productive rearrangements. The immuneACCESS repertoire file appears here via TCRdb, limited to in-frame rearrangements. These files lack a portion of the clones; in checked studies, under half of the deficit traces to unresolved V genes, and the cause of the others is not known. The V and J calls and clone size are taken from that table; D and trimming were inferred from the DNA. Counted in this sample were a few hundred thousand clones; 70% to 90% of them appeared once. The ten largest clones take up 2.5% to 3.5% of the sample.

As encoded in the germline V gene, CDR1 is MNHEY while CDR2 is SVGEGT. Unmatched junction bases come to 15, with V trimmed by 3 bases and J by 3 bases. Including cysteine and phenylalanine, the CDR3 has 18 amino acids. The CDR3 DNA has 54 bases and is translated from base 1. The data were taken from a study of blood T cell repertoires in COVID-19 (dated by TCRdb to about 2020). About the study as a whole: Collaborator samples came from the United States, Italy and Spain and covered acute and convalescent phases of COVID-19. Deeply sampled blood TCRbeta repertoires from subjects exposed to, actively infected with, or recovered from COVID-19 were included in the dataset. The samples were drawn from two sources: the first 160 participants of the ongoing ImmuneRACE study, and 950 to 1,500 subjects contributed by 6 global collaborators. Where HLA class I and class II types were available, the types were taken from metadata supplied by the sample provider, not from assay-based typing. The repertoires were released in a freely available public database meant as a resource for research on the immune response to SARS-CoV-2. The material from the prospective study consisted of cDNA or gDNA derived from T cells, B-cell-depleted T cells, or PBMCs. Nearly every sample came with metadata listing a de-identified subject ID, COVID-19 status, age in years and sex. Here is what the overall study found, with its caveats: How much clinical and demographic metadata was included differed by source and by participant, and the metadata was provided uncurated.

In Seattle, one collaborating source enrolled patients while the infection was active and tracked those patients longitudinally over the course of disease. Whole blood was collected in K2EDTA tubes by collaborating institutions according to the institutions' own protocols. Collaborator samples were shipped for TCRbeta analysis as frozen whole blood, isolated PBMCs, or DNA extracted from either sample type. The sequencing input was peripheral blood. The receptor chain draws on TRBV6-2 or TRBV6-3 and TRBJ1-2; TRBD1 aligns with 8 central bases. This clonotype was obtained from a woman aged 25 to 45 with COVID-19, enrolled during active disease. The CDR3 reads CASSYISWSGGADYGYTF. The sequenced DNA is TGTGCCAGCAGTTATATAAGTTGGTCAGGGGGCGCGGACTATGGCTACACCTTC.